The rows below give T cell receptor beta chains drawn from one sample of a study of cytomegalovirus exposure and HLA in healthy donors. Method: immunoSEQ multiplex PCR; TCRdb's copy keeps in-frame clones and lacks some. This sample carries more than 150,000 clones, 70% to 80% of them seen once, and the ten largest clones take roughly 1.5%. The source material was PBMCs. The receptors derive from a man aged 40-49 years in good health and CMV-seronegative. Both conserved end residues are part of each CDR3. A D gene is named only where the DNA matches it firmly. Size is omitted from some rows. Given values are once, few, many or a class for expanded clones.

CDR3 protein | CDR3 DNA | D gene | J gene | clone size | CDR3 length | V gene
CASSRGLAGLSTDTQYF | TGCGCCAGCAGCCGAGGACTAGCGGGTCTCAGCACAGATACGCAGTATTTT | TRBD2 | TRBJ2-3 | - | 17 | TRBV5-1
CASSPTKGNTIYF | TGTGCCAGCAGCCCAACAAAAGGAAACACCATATATTTT | - | TRBJ1-3 | - | 13 | TRBV13
CASSLGSGVQQPQHF | TGTGCCAGCAGCTTAGGGTCAGGGGTACAACAGCCCCAGCATTTT | - | TRBJ1-5 | - | 15 | TRBV7-9
CASSARENTEAFF | TGCGCCAGCAGCGCGAGGGAGAACACTGAAGCTTTCTTT | - | TRBJ1-1 | - | 13 | TRBV5-1
CASRLEGSGGYTF | TGTGCCAGCAGATTGGAAGGGAGTGGTGGCTACACCTTC | - | TRBJ1-2 | - | 13 | TRBV7-2
CASSFRGLTEAFF | TGTGCCAGCAGTTTCCGGGGTCTAACTGAAGCTTTCTTT | - | TRBJ1-1 | - | 13 | TRBV28
CASRKTSGPSYEQYF | TGTGCCAGCAGAAAGACTAGCGGGCCCTCCTACGAGCAGTACTTC | TRBD2 | TRBJ2-7 | few | 15 | TRBV6-6
CANLRDRNTGELFF | TGTGCCAACCTTCGGGACAGAAACACCGGGGAGCTGTTTTTT | TRBD1 | TRBJ2-2 | - | 14 | TRBV2
CASSPVLVRVNTEAFF | TGCGCCAGCAGCCCCGTCTTAGTCAGGGTGAACACTGAAGCTTTCTTT | - | TRBJ1-1 | - | 16 | TRBV4-1
CASTDPGTTNTEAFF | TGTGCCAGCACCGACCCCGGGACAACTAACACTGAAGCTTTCTTT | - | TRBJ1-1 | - | 15 | TRBV2
CASSLYRNTEAFF | TGTGCCAGCAGCCTTTACAGGAACACTGAAGCTTTCTTT | - | TRBJ1-1 | - | 13 | TRBV9
CASSFDGIGPDTQYF | TGCGCCAGCAGCTTTGACGGGATAGGTCCCGATACGCAGTATTTT | - | TRBJ2-3 | - | 15 | TRBV5-1
CASSPGTSGRQTDTQYF | TGTGCCAGCAGCCCCGGGACTAGCGGGAGGCAGACAGATACGCAGTATTTT | TRBD2 | TRBJ2-3 | - | 17 | TRBV7-3
CASSLVELAGTDTQYF | TGCGCCAGCAGCTTGGTTGAACTAGCGGGCACAGATACGCAGTATTTT | TRBD2 | TRBJ2-3 | - | 16 | TRBV5-1
CASSSIRTVFEAFF | TGTGCCAGCAGCTCGATACGGACAGTGTTTGAAGCTTTCTTT | - | TRBJ1-1 | - | 14 | TRBV11-2
CASSLDRTGGYYEQYF | TGTGCCAGCAGCTTAGATCGTACAGGGGGCTACTACGAGCAGTACTTC | TRBD1 | TRBJ2-7 | - | 16 | TRBV11-3
CSVRGLGTEAFF | TGCAGCGTTCGGGGTTTAGGCACTGAAGCTTTCTTT | - | TRBJ1-1 | once | 12 | TRBV29-1
CASSLVTAGANVLTF | TGTGCCAGCAGCTTAGTAACAGCTGGGGCCAACGTCCTGACTTTC | - | TRBJ2-6 | - | 15 | TRBV7-3
CASSDYRRGYTF | TGTGCCAGCAGTGACTACAGGCGTGGCTACACCTTC | - | TRBJ1-2 | - | 12 | TRBV6-1
CASSLELLNEQFF | TGTGCCAGCAGCTTGGAGCTCCTTAATGAGCAGTTCTTC | - | TRBJ2-1 | - | 13 | TRBV5-6
CASSLWGEDPYEQYF | TGTGCCAGCAGCTTATGGGGGGAAGATCCCTACGAGCAGTACTTC | - | TRBJ2-7 | - | 15 | TRBV7-2
CASSLVGGQETQYF | TGTGCCAGCAGCTTGGTAGGGGGTCAAGAGACCCAGTACTTC | - | TRBJ2-5 | once | 14 | TRBV11-2
CASSRTGTASEAFF | TGTGCCAGCAGTCGTACCGGGACAGCGTCTGAAGCTTTCTTT | TRBD1 | TRBJ1-1 | few | 14 | TRBV7-9
CASSLTTSNEQFF | TGTGCCAGCAGCTTAACGACTAGCAATGAGCAGTTCTTC | - | TRBJ2-1 | - | 13 | TRBV7-9
CASSSRENTEAFF | TGTGCCAGCAGCTCCCGGGAGAACACTGAAGCTTTCTTT | - | TRBJ1-1 | few | 13 | TRBV7-9